This passage covers 4 T cell receptor beta chains from one sample sequenced in a study of cytomegalovirus exposure and HLA in healthy donors (dated by TCRdb to the late 2010s). Library method: the immunoSEQ multiplex PCR assay. For the multiplex PCR, a mixture combining 60 forward primers for TCR Vbeta segments and 13 reverse primers for TCR Jbeta segments was used. TCRdb carries this immuneACCESS record with in-frame sequences only. Its versions omit some clonotypes, under half of them owing to an unresolved V gene in the studies checked, with the rest unexplained. In all, the sample holds fewer than 200,000 clones, and roughly 79% of those were seen once. The top ten clonotypes cover approximately 1.4% of the sample. Sequenced input: PBMCs. The receptors here all came from a man aged 25 to 45 in good health and CMV-seronegative.

The chain uses TRBV27 and TRBJ2-5; D not certain. Trimming took off 0 bases at V and 1 base at J, with 18 bases between the two ends. Per germline, CDR1 MNHEY and CDR2 SMNVEV (reference sequence). This CDR3 has 18 residues. The CDR3 reads CASSLSPASARFQETQYF. The DNA of the CDR3 is TGTGCCAGCAGTTTATCCCCCGCCAGCGCGAGATTCCAAGAGACCCAGTACTTC.

The rearrangement joins TRBV1 to TRBJ2-3; the D call in the table, TRBD2, was not verified against the DNA. TRBV1 is a pseudogene locus. There are 16 residues in the CDR3. Written as DNA, the CDR3 is TGCACCAGCAGCCAAGAAGGAGCGGGGGGCGCGGATACGCAGTATTTT. It yields the protein CTSSQEGAGGADTQYF.

This clone was seen more than once but under ten times. The V call is TRBV30, the J call TRBJ2-7; D may be TRBD2 (6 bases). The CDR3 length is 12 residues. The germline V gene has CDR1 GTSNPN and CDR2 SVGIG (reference sequence). V lost 0 bases to trimming and J lost 6 bases, with 9 bases between them. CDR3 sequence reads: CAWSVGGIEQYF. DNA of the CDR3: TGTGCCTGGAGTGTGGGCGGGATCGAGCAGTACTTC.

The CDR3 DNA follows: TGTGCCAGCAGTGACTCTCAGGGCGGAGGGTCAGATACGCAGTATTTT. Residues: CASSDSQGGGSDTQYF. The chain has TRBV6-4 and TRBJ2-3, with D maybe TRBD2 (6 bases). CDR1 MRHNA and CDR2 SNTAGT come from the germline V gene. V was trimmed by 0 bases and J by 4 bases, leaving 14 bases between them. This CDR3 contains 16 residues.